Listed below are T cell receptor beta chains from one sample, sequenced in a study of blood T cells in healthy people across ages. MiXCR was run by TCRdb on the 5' RACE reads, yielding one entry per CDR3 protein. Of roughly 1.4 million distinct CDR3 sequences listed, approximately 59% are singletons. Sequenced sample: blood. The receptors shown here come from a man younger than 30 in good health. Each CDR3 is given with its conserved first and last residue. A D gene is named only where the DNA matches it firmly. Clone size is given for some rows only: seen once, a few or many times, or a class if the clone is expanded.

clone size,CDR3 length,V gene,J gene,D gene,CDR3 protein,CDR3 DNA
once,15,TRBV4-1,TRBJ2-7,NA,CVSSQRDTLTYEQYF,TGCGTCAGCAGCCAACGGGACACTTTAACCTACGAGCAGTACTTC
NA,15,TRBV5-5,TRBJ1-6,TRBD1,CASSFRWTGDSPLHF,TGCGCCAGCAGCTTTAGGTGGACAGGGGATTCACCCCTCCACTTT
NA,13,TRBV29-1,TRBJ2-1,NA,CSVLRGSPNEQFF,TGCAGCGTTCTTCGGGGATCACCAAATGAGCAGTTCTTC
NA,18,TRBV3-1,TRBJ1-2,TRBD1,CASSRTLGTGSGSHGYTF,TGTGCCAGCAGCCGAACCCTGGGGACAGGGTCAGGTTCGCATGGCTACACCTTC
few,15,TRBV5-1,TRBJ2-3,NA,CASSFLGLHTDTQYF,TGCGCCAGCAGCTTTCTGGGACTCCACACAGATACGCAGTATTTT
few,13,TRBV2,TRBJ2-7,NA,CASSEIRTYEQYF,TGTGCCAGCAGTGAGATCCGGACCTACGAGCAGTACTTC
NA,15,TRBV20-1,TRBJ2-7,NA,CSARAAAGPSYEQYF,TGCAGTGCTAGAGCGGCTGCAGGGCCGTCCTACGAGCAGTACTTC
NA,16,TRBV27,TRBJ2-7,TRBD2,CASSGTSGGSSYEQYF,TGTGCCAGCAGTGGGACTAGCGGGGGCAGCTCCTACGAGCAGTACTTC
NA,14,TRBV6-5,TRBJ2-1,NA,CASALFLPHNEQFF,TGTGCCAGCGCCTTGTTTCTCCCTCACAATGAGCAGTTCTTC
NA,13,TRBV28,TRBJ2-1,NA,CASRLTGTREQFF,TGTGCCAGCAGACTGACAGGGACTAGGGAGCAGTTCTTC
few,17,TRBV4-1,TRBJ2-6,NA,CASSQEGTISGANVLTF,TGCGCCAGCAGCCAAGAAGGAACCATCTCTGGGGCCAACGTCCTGACTTTC
few,12,TRBV29-1,TRBJ1-2,NA,CSVDLSGHGYTF,TGCAGCGTTGACCTCTCAGGACACGGCTACACCTTC
few,11,TRBV20-1,TRBJ1-2,NA,CSAAASYGYTF,TGCAGTGCTGCCGCCAGCTATGGCTACACCTTC
NA,16,TRBV7-6,TRBJ2-7,TRBD2,CASSLAASGSTYEQYF,TGTGCCAGCAGCTTAGCGGCTAGCGGGAGCACCTACGAGCAGTACTTC
NA,10,TRBV29-1,TRBJ1-1,NA,CSGSETEAFF,TGCAGCGGATCTGAGACTGAAGCTTTCTTT
NA,13,TRBV29-1,TRBJ1-1,NA,CSVAGPQYPEAFF,TGCAGCGTGGCCGGGCCACAATACCCTGAAGCTTTCTTT
NA,19,TRBV4-3,TRBJ2-3,NA,CASSQAFILDGWGTDTQYF,TGCGCCAGCAGCCAAGCCTTCATCCTAGATGGTTGGGGCACAGATACGCAGTATTTT
NA,15,TRBV4-3,TRBJ2-1,NA,CASSRPRQEYNEQFF,TGCGCCAGCAGCCGACCGAGACAGGAATACAATGAGCAGTTCTTC
NA,14,TRBV6-1,TRBJ2-7,NA,CASSERRNSYEQYF,TGTGCCAGCAGTGAACGGCGGAACTCCTACGAGCAGTACTTC
NA,12,TRBV7-2,TRBJ2-7,NA,CASSLIRYEQYF,TGTGCCAGCAGTTTAATCCGCTACGAGCAGTACTTC
NA,12,TRBV20-1,TRBJ2-5,NA,CRATGLRETQYF,TGCAGAGCTACCGGCCTCCGGGAGACCCAGTACTTC
NA,15,TRBV2,TRBJ2-1,NA,CASSETDTTYNEQFF,TGTGCCAGCAGTGAGACCGATACCACCTACAATGAGCAGTTCTTC
NA,15,TRBV4-3,TRBJ1-1,NA,CASSQERWGQTEAFF,TGCGCCAGCAGCCAAGAACGATGGGGGCAGACTGAAGCTTTCTTT
few,14,TRBV29-1,TRBJ2-3,TRBD1,CSGLPTGVGDTQYF,TGCAGCGGCCTACCCACAGGGGTTGGAGATACGCAGTATTTT
NA,13,TRBV2,TRBJ2-7,TRBD2,CASTDGGDYEQYF,TGTGCCAGCACCGATGGGGGGGACTACGAGCAGTACTTC
NA,14,TRBV29-1,TRBJ2-7,NA,CSVEDRGEDYEQYF,TGCAGCGTTGAAGACAGGGGCGAAGACTACGAGCAGTACTTC